A single sample is the source of the 32 T cell receptor beta chains below, sequenced in a study of T cells in Graves' hyperthyroidism and ophthalmopathy. Amplification of TCR beta CDR3 regions used RNA as the template. The HTBI primer set was used in a first-round RT-PCR of the TCR CDR3. TCRdb itself ran the multiplex PCR reads through MiXCR, one entry per CDR3 protein. The table has 95,000 to 110,000 distinct CDR3 sequences, about 17% seen once. Sequencing input: blood. The receptors here all came from a woman aged 45-65 years with Graves' hyperthyroidism.

The chain joins TRBV6-1 to TRBJ2-1; TRBD1 matches 10 bases. This CDR3 spans 17 amino acids. The germline gives CDR1 MNHNS, CDR2 SASEGT. J lost 4 bases, V lost 1 base, and 7 bases had no gene match. The CDR3 DNA is TGTGCCAGCAGTGAAGTATTTAAGGGACAGGGGTACAATGAGCAGTTCTTC. Protein sequence: CASSEVFKGQGYNEQFF.

Many counts were recorded for this clonotype. The genes are TRBV5-5 and TRBJ2-1; possibly TRBD1 for D (5 bases). The CDR3 sequence is 16 residues long. The V gene's germline CDR1 is SGHKS and CDR2 YYEKEE (reference sequence). V was cut by 4 bases and J by 7 bases, with 21 bases left in between. The CDR3 nucleotides read TGTGCCAGCAGCCCTGACAGAGAAATAAAGGTGAATGAGCAGTTCTTC. Protein product: CASSPDREIKVNEQFF.

V gene TRBV7-8 combines with J gene TRBJ1-4, with 9 bases matching TRBD1. J was trimmed by 5 bases and V by 5 bases; bases with no gene match: 12. The CDR3 runs to 17 residues. Germline loops: CDR1 SGHVS, CDR2 FQNEAQ. This chain's CDR3 is CASSPRGTGNRNEKLFF. The DNA for the CDR3 is TGTGCCAGCAGCCCCCGCGGGACAGGGAACCGAAATGAAAAACTGTTTTTT.

This chain joins TRBV7-2 and TRBJ2-7; 7 bases fit TRBD2. The V gene's germline CDR1 is SGHTA and CDR2 FQGNSA. The CDR3 contains 14 residues. With V trimmed by 2 bases and J by 5 bases, 6 bases remained unmatched. CDR3 in amino acids: CASSLMRGSHEQYF. CDR3 nucleotide sequence: TGTGCCAGCAGCTTAATGCGGGGGTCTCACGAGCAGTACTTC.

In its sample, this clonotype was seen many times. The chain combines TRBV7-8 with TRBJ2-1; 7 nucleotides match TRBD1. Germline CDR1 reads SGHVS; CDR2 reads FQNEAQ. V lost 5 bases, J lost 8 bases, and 9 bases stayed unmatched. The CDR3 length is 14 residues. This CDR3 reads CASSLNDRVDEQFF. CDR3 sequence (DNA): TGTGCCAGCAGCCTAAACGACAGGGTTGATGAGCAGTTCTTC.

This clonotype was seen many times. In DNA form, the CDR3 reads TGTGCCAGCAGCCTCAGACAGGGGGCAAGTAGCACAGATACGCAGTATTTT. This encodes CASSLRQGASSTDTQYF. This chain links TRBV11-2 with TRBJ2-3; 10 nucleotides match TRBD1. With 5 bases clipped from V and 0 bases from J, the junction kept 8 bases outside the gene matches. Germline lookup yields CDR1 SGHAT and CDR2 FQNNGV. This CDR3 contains 17 residues.

This clonotype was counted at least ten times. CDR3 region: CASSFGLAVNTGELFF. CDR3 DNA sequence: TGTGCCAGCAGTTTCGGACTAGCGGTGAACACCGGGGAGCTGTTTTTT. The V and J genes are TRBV12-3 or TRBV12-4 and TRBJ2-2; TRBD2 aligns across 10 bases. The CDR3 covers 16 residues. Trimming cost V 3 bases and J 1 base; bases outside gene matches: 2.

This clonotype was counted many times. The rearrangement joins TRBV11-2 to TRBJ1-2, with 7 bases aligning to TRBD1. V lost 6 bases to trimming and J lost 5 bases; unmatched junction nucleotides: 9. Germline lookup yields CDR1 SGHAT and CDR2 FQNNGV. This CDR3 is 14 amino acids long. The CDR3 DNA reads TGTGCCAGCAGGGGGGACAGCCTTTTATATGGCTACACCTTC. Translation gives CASRGDSLLYGYTF.

V usage is TRBV12-3 or TRBV12-4 and J usage is TRBJ1-2, with TRBD1 identical over 10 bases. The ends lost 4 bases at V and 5 bases at J; junction bases unmatched: 7. The CDR3 sequence is 15 residues long. In DNA, the CDR3 is TGTGCCAGCAGTTACGGGACAGGGGTGGCATATGGCTACACCTTC. Amino acids: CASSYGTGVAYGYTF.

This clonotype was observed many times. V and J are TRBV7-6 and TRBJ2-1; D might be TRBD2 (6 bases). Germline V gene data show CDR1 as SGHVS and CDR2 as FNYEAQ. V lost 5 bases and J 0 bases, leaving 11 bases between the germline ends. This CDR3 region has 15 residues. The CDR3 loop is CASSMGLPSYNEQFF. In DNA, the CDR3 is TGTGCCAGCAGCATGGGACTTCCCTCCTACAATGAGCAGTTCTTC.

Points on this clonotype: The junction departs from germline at one end; a sequencing error may be responsible. The chain has TRBV19 and TRBJ2-5, with D possibly TRBD2 on 6 matching bases. Germline V lookup: CDR1 LNHDA, CDR2 SQIVND (reference sequence). This CDR3 has 15 amino acids. CDR3 residues: CASSIGGLYQETQYF. CDR3 nucleotides: TGTGCTAGTAGTATTGGGGGACTGTACCAAGAGACCCAGTACTTC.

This clonotype was seen at least ten times. J is TRBJ2-1 and V is TRBV20-1; maybe TRBD1 (6 bases). Germline V CDR1 and CDR2: DFQATT, SNEGSKA (reference sequence). This CDR3 spans 15 amino acids. V lost 6 bases, J lost 8 bases, and 23 bases lay in between. DNA for the CDR3: TGCAGTGCGACCAGTGGACTTGTGGGACACGATGAGCAGTTCTTC. This encodes CSATSGLVGHDEQFF.

This clonotype was counted at least ten times. V and J are TRBV19 and TRBJ2-5; 12 positions match TRBD2. Germline V CDR1 and CDR2: LNHDA, SQIVND (reference sequence). Trimming at V came to 5 bases and at J to 1 base, leaving 5 bases not matched to a gene. This CDR3 is 16 amino acids long. The CDR3 region is CASSASSGRAQETQYF. CDR3 DNA sequence: TGTGCCAGTAGTGCCTCTAGCGGGAGGGCCCAAGAGACCCAGTACTTC.

At least ten counts were recorded for this clonotype. The chain carries TRBV6-1 and TRBJ2-7; D is perhaps TRBD1 or TRBD2 (5 bases each). Trimming shortened V by 1 base and J by 3 bases, and 7 bases separated the two germline ends. The CDR3 runs 13 residues. Germline V gene lookup returns CDR1 MNHNS and CDR2 SASEGT. DNA for the CDR3: TGTGCCAGCAGTGAAGGGGACGGCTACGAGCAGTACTTC. Translated, it gives CASSEGDGYEQYF.

The chain links TRBV2 to TRBJ2-3; D may be TRBD1 (7 bases). V was clipped by 3 bases and J by 2 bases, with 12 bases between them. Germline V gene data show CDR1 as SNHLY and CDR2 as FYNNEI. CDR3 length: 15 residues. For the CDR3, the DNA is TGTGCCAGCAGTGAGGGGGGACAGCTCACAGATACGCAGTATTTT. It translates to CASSEGGQLTDTQYF.

This clonotype was recorded at least ten times. The J gene is TRBJ1-1, the V gene TRBV12-3 or TRBV12-4, with a possible D match to TRBD1 (6 bases). The germline V and J ends were trimmed by 2 bases and 7 bases, with 8 bases remaining between them. The length of the CDR3 is 12 residues. For the CDR3, the DNA is TGTGCCAGCAGTTTACCCAGGGGTGAAGCTTTCTTT. Residues: CASSLPRGEAFF.

This clonotype showed up many times. The V call is TRBV11-2, the J call TRBJ1-2; unclear D gene. Germline CDR1 and CDR2: SGHAT and FQNNGV. Trimming stripped 5 bases from V and 4 bases from J, with 11 bases between. The length of the CDR3 is 13 residues. In nucleotides, the CDR3 is TGTGCCAGCAGCCGTGCCGGGAGCTATGGCTACACCTTC. Translated, it gives CASSRAGSYGYTF.

This clonotype has more than one count but fewer than ten. V usage is TRBV20-1 and J usage is TRBJ2-1; no firm D call. Germline V gene sequence: CDR1 DFQATT, CDR2 SNEGSKA (reference sequence). The CDR3 is 16 residues long. V lost 0 bases, J lost 7 bases, and 19 bases lay in between. The CDR3 nucleotides are TGCAGTGCTAGAGATCCAACGGAATCTTCGTGGAATGAGCAGTTCTTC. It encodes CSARDPTESSWNEQFF.

The CDR3 DNA is TGTGCCAGTAGTGCCCAGACCGAATTTAGGGGTCAGCCCCAGCATTTT. Protein sequence: CASSAQTEFRGQPQHF. The chain has TRBV19 and TRBJ1-5; D possibly corresponds to TRBD1 (5 bases). Germline V gives CDR1 LNHDA, CDR2 SQIVND (reference sequence). This CDR3 comprises 16 residues. Trimming shortened V by 5 bases and J by 6 bases, and 20 bases separated the two germline ends.

V is TRBV18 and J is TRBJ2-3; no clear D. Germline CDR1 KGHSH, CDR2 LQKENI. V lost 5 bases and J lost 2, with 8 bases in between. The CDR3 consists of 13 residues. The CDR3: CASSWRPTDTQYF. The CDR3 bases are TGTGCCAGCTCATGGCGGCCCACAGATACGCAGTATTTT.

This clonotype was observed many times. The V and J genes are TRBV7-9 and TRBJ2-1; 9 nucleotides match TRBD2. The CDR3 is 15 residues long. Looked up from germline, CDR1 is SEHNR and CDR2 is FQNEAQ (reference sequence). V lost 4 bases and J lost 2; bases outside the gene matches: 3. Here the CDR3 reads CASSSAGGTYNEQFF. CDR3 nucleotide sequence: TGTGCCAGCAGCTCAGCGGGAGGAACCTACAATGAGCAGTTCTTC. The full variable domain, its missing parts supplied by reference TRBV7-9 and TRBJ2-1, is DTGVSQNPRHKITKRGQNVTFRCDPISEHNRLYWYRQTLGQGPEFLTYFQNEAQLEKSRLLSDRFSAERPKGSFSTLEIQRTEQGDSAMYLCASSSAGGTYNEQFFGPGTRLTVL.

The V gene is TRBV10-3, the J gene TRBJ2-4; D perhaps matches TRBD1 (6 bases). This CDR3 is 13 amino acids long. CDR1 is ENHRY and CDR2 is SYGVKD in the germline V gene. Trimming stripped 4 bases from V and 3 bases from J, with 7 bases between. The CDR3 loop is CAISGDNKNIQYF. The CDR3 coding sequence is TGTGCCATCAGTGGGGACAACAAAAACATTCAGTACTTC.

In this sample, this clonotype turned up many times. The V call is TRBV15, the J call TRBJ2-3, with a possible D match to TRBD1 (5 bases). V lost 3 bases and J 8 bases, leaving 27 bases between the germline ends. The CDR3 is 18 amino acids. Germline values: CDR1 LNHNV, CDR2 YYDKDF (reference sequence). CDR3 in amino acids: CATSRGLRVGTTMGTQYF. In DNA, the CDR3 is TGTGCCACCAGCAGGGGGCTTCGTGTGGGAACGACGATGGGTACGCAGTATTTT.

The chain combines TRBV28 with TRBJ2-5, with D possibly matching TRBD1 (5 bases). Germline CDR1 MDHEN, CDR2 SYDVKM. CDR3 length: 13 residues. Between the trimmed V and J ends, which lost 4 bases and 5 bases, there was a span of 11 bases. As DNA, the CDR3 is TGTGCCAGCAGTTGGCCAGGGAAGGAGACCCAGTACTTC. This gives the protein CASSWPGKETQYF.

This clonotype was seen at least ten times. CDR3: CASSLGGSSSYNEQFF. DNA of the CDR3: TGCGCCAGCAGCTTGGGCGGGAGTAGCTCCTACAATGAGCAGTTCTTC. V and J are TRBV5-1 and TRBJ2-1, with 7 bases matching TRBD2. V was pared by 0 bases and J by 0 bases, with 3 bases of the junction left unmatched. Germline V gene lookup returns CDR1 SGHRS and CDR2 YFSETQ. There are 16 residues in the CDR3.

In this sample, this clonotype turned up many times. This rearrangement joins TRBV4-2 to TRBJ1-1; D unclear. The CDR3 is made up of 14 amino acids. Germline CDR1 and CDR2: LGHNA and YNFKEQ. V lost 6 bases, J lost 4 bases, and 15 bases lay in between. The CDR3 spells CASRRSPSSTEAFF. Here the CDR3 DNA reads TGTGCCAGCAGACGTTCACCCAGCTCCACTGAAGCTTTCTTT.

About this clonotype itself: A much larger clone sits a single nucleotide away, making a read error possible. The V call is TRBV3-1, the J call TRBJ1-4; no clear D gene. CDR1 is LGHDT, CDR2 YNNKEL, per germline (reference sequence). The CDR3 totals 15 residues. V gave up 2 bases and J gave up 4 bases, with 11 bases separating them. In DNA form, the CDR3 reads TGTGCCAGCAGCCAAAATTCGGTTAATAATGAAAAACTGTTTTTT. This translates into CASSQNSVNNEKLFF. Filled out from reference TRBV3-1 and TRBJ1-4, the complete variable domain reads DTAVSQTPKYLVTQMGNDKSIKCEQNLGHDTMYWYKQDSKKFLKIMFSYNNKELIINETVPNRFSPKSPDKAHLNLHINSLELGDSAVYFCASSQNSVNNEKLFFGSGTQLSVL.

The rearrangement uses TRBV19 and TRBJ2-7; D remains unclear. The CDR3 has 14 residues. Trimming stripped 7 bases from V and 5 bases from J, with 18 bases between. Germline V lookup: CDR1 LNHDA, CDR2 SQIVND (reference sequence). The CDR3 reads CASKVQAKAHEQYF. Written as DNA, the CDR3 is TGTGCCAGTAAGGTCCAGGCCAAGGCCCACGAGCAGTACTTC.

This chain uses TRBV4-2 with TRBJ2-1; TRBD2 matches at 8 bases. In germline, CDR1 is LGHNA, CDR2 YNFKEQ. V was clipped by 3 bases and J by 7 bases; unmatched bases: 5. This CDR3 contains 14 residues. This CDR3 reads CASSHRGGENEQFF. The CDR3 coding sequence is TGTGCCAGCAGCCACCGGGGGGGCGAAAATGAGCAGTTCTTC.

This clonotype was found many times. The chain combines TRBV10-3 with TRBJ2-7, with a tentative D call TRBD1 (5 bases). CDR3 length: 14 amino acids. Germline-derived CDR1 and CDR2 are ENHRY and SYGVKD. V dropped 0 bases and J dropped 6 bases, with 12 bases sitting between them. The CDR3 nucleotides are TGTGCCATCAGTGAGTCTCCAGGGTCGGGCGAGCAGTACTTC. This sequence encodes CAISESPGSGEQYF.

The V and J genes are TRBV6-2 or TRBV6-3 and TRBJ1-4, with a possible D match to TRBD1 (6 bases). V dropped 6 bases and J dropped 0 bases, with 8 bases sitting between them. The germline gives CDR1 MNHEY, CDR2 SVGEGT. There are 14 residues in the CDR3. The CDR3 region has the DNA TGTGCCAGCAGGACAGGTGCAACTAATGAAAAACTGTTTTTT. It translates to CASRTGATNEKLFF.

At least ten counts were recorded for this clonotype. The chain is built from TRBV20-1 and TRBJ2-7, with 7 bases identical to TRBD1. The CDR3 sequence is 15 residues long. Germline lookup yields CDR1 DFQATT and CDR2 SNEGSKA (reference sequence). The ends lost 1 base at V and 6 bases at J; junction bases unmatched: 12. The CDR3 DNA sequence: TGCAGTGCTAGAGCGAGTGTAGGGGGCAGGACCGAGCAGTACTTC. Its protein product is CSARASVGGRTEQYF.